The next 23 T cell receptor beta chains were all read from a single sample in a study of T cell repertoires in cytomegalovirus infection. TCRdb reprocessed the reads via MiXCR and lists one record per CDR3 protein. The sample carries fewer than 550,000 distinct CDR3 sequences, about a quarter recorded once. Sequenced: PBMCs. The receptors stem from a human donor in good health (CMV status not recorded). Some clones in this sample may be carry-over from other donors' samples.

The chain couples TRBV29-1 to TRBJ1-1; tentatively, D is TRBD1 (6 bases). Germline loops: CDR1 SQVTM, CDR2 ANQGSEA. Between the trimmed V and J ends, which lost 0 bases and 1 base, there was a span of 6 bases. This CDR3 is 13 amino acids long. The CDR3 sequence is CSVEEGGNTEAFF. CDR3 DNA sequence: TGCAGCGTTGAAGAAGGGGGGAACACTGAAGCTTTCTTT.

J is TRBJ2-3 and V is TRBV7-8; D is ambiguous. Germline V lookup: CDR1 SGHVS, CDR2 FQNEAQ. Trimming stripped 4 bases from V and 8 bases from J, with 16 bases between. CDR3 length equals 14 residues. CDR3 DNA: TGTGCCAGCAGCTCCCCCCAGGCCGGCGGTACGCAGTATTTT. Residues: CASSSPQAGGTQYF.

The chain employs TRBV20-1 and TRBJ2-3; 14 nucleotides align to TRBD2. CDR1 is DFQATT and CDR2 is SNEGSKA in the germline V gene (reference sequence). The length of the CDR3 is 14 residues. Trimming removed 6 bases from V and 4 bases from J; junction bases left unmatched: 3. The DNA for the CDR3 is TGCAGTGCAACGACTAGCGGGAGGGCAGATACGCAGTATTTT. This codes for CSATTSGRADTQYF.

This rearrangement joins TRBV5-1 to TRBJ2-5; TRBD2 might be the D (6 bases). The CDR3 runs 15 residues. Trimming took 0 bases from V and 1 from J, leaving 10 bases between them. Germline loops: CDR1 SGHRS, CDR2 YFSETQ. Here the CDR3 reads CASSLVSGIQETQYF. The CDR3, as DNA: TGCGCCAGCAGCTTGGTTAGCGGAATCCAAGAGACCCAGTACTTC.

The chain links TRBV15 to TRBJ2-1, with 8 bases fitting TRBD2. The germline gives CDR1 LNHNV, CDR2 YYDKDF (reference sequence). V gave up 5 bases and J gave up 6 bases; unmatched junction bases: 9. The CDR3 is made up of 15 amino acids. CDR3 coding DNA: TGTGCCACCAGCCTCGATCCGGGACTAGGCAATGAGCAGTTCTTC. Translated, it gives CATSLDPGLGNEQFF.

The V gene is TRBV13, the J gene TRBJ2-7; 10 nucleotides agree with TRBD1. The junction had 7 bases not matched to a gene; V was cut back by 7 bases and J by 1 base. This CDR3 is 15 amino acids long. Germline CDR1 and CDR2: PRHDT and FYEKMQ (reference sequence). CDR3 in DNA: TGTGCCAGCAACTGCAGGGACAGGGGTTCCTACGAGCAGTACGTC. Its protein is CASNCRDRGSYEQYV.

The sample holds a few counts of this clonotype. The CDR3 spells CATSRDKLETQYF. Here the CDR3 DNA reads TGTGCCACCAGCAGGGACAAGCTGGAGACCCAGTACTTC. This chain uses TRBV15 with TRBJ2-5; weak D call: TRBD1 (5 bases). The germline CDR1 and CDR2 sequences are LNHNV and YYDKDF (reference sequence). This CDR3 has 13 amino acids. The V gene lost 3 bases and the J gene lost 5 bases, with 10 bases spanning the gap. The full variable domain, with the rest looked up from reference TRBV15 and TRBJ2-5, is DAMVIQNPRYQVTQFGKPVTLSCSQTLNHNVMYWYQQKSSQAPKLLFHYYDKDFNNEADTPDNFQSRRPNTSFCFLDIRSPGLGDTAMYLCATSRDKLETQYFGPGTRLLVL.

This clonotype has only a few counts. The chain employs TRBV5-5 and TRBJ2-3; possible D gene TRBD1, 6 bases. The CDR3 is 14 amino acids. Trimming cost V 3 bases and J 6 bases, with 14 bases left between them. Germline V lookup: CDR1 SGHKS, CDR2 YYEKEE (reference sequence). The CDR3, as DNA: TGTGCCAGCAGCTCCCCGACAGGACAGGATACGCAGTATTTT. Amino acid sequence: CASSSPTGQDTQYF.

CDR3 coding DNA: TGCAGTGCCAGGGACAGGGCGGTAACCCTCCACTTT. Its translation: CSARDRAVTLHF. The rearrangement links TRBV20-1 to TRBJ1-6, with 9 bases aligning to TRBD1. Germline V gives CDR1 DFQATT, CDR2 SNEGSKA (reference sequence). V trimming: 6 bases; J trimming: 14 bases; junction bases outside the gene matches: 8. This CDR3 has 12 amino acids.

The table lists this clonotype with many counts. J is TRBJ2-2 and V is TRBV28, with TRBD1 matching 7 bases. The CDR3 extends over 14 amino acids. The J segment lost 5 bases and the V segment lost 5 bases, leaving 5 bases of the junction unmatched. Germline assignment: CDR1 MDHEN and CDR2 SYDVKM. The CDR3 loop reads CASSKTRGTGELFF. For the CDR3, the DNA is TGTGCCAGCAGTAAAACCAGGGGGACCGGGGAGCTGTTTTTT. Full variable domain (rest looked up from reference TRBV28 and TRBJ2-2): DVKVTQSSRYLVKRTGEKVFLECVQDMDHENMFWYRQDPGLGLRLIYFSYDVKMKEKGDIPEGYSVSREKKERFSLILESASTNQTSMYLCASSKTRGTGELFFGEGSRLTVL.

This clonotype was seen a handful of times. The rearrangement uses TRBV6-1 and TRBJ2-1, with 10 bases identical to TRBD2. Germline CDR1 MNHNS, CDR2 SASEGT. V shed 5 bases and J 8 bases; nucleotides not matched to a gene: 15. The CDR3 spans 17 residues. This chain's CDR3 is CASSRGGASGSGDEQFF. CDR3 DNA sequence: TGTGCCAGCAGTCGGGGGGGTGCTAGCGGGAGCGGGGATGAGCAGTTCTTC.

In its sample, this clonotype was seen a few times. The chain links TRBV27 to TRBJ1-3; 7 bases agree with TRBD1. The CDR3 runs to 15 residues. With 5 bases clipped from V and 1 base from J, the junction kept 5 bases outside the gene matches. The germline V gene encodes CDR1 MNHEY and CDR2 SMNVEV (reference sequence). CDR3 DNA sequence: TGTGCCAGCAGTAAACCGACAGGGTCTGGAAACACCATATATTTT. Translation: CASSKPTGSGNTIYF.

This clonotype has only a few counts. The V gene is TRBV4-1, the J gene TRBJ1-5, with D tentatively TRBD1 (5 bases). Germline CDR1 reads MGHRA; CDR2 reads YSYEKL. Deletions cut 3 bases from V and 7 bases from J, with 16 bases between. The CDR3 is 15 amino acids. CDR3: CASSHDGGRGQPQHF. Here the CDR3 DNA reads TGCGCCAGCAGCCACGATGGGGGTCGAGGGCAGCCCCAGCATTTT.

Only a few counts were recorded for this clonotype. The chain couples TRBV4-1 to TRBJ2-5; 9 positions match TRBD2. CDR3 size: 16 residues. V lost 0 bases, J lost 5 bases, and 7 bases stayed unmatched. Germline V gene data show CDR1 as MGHRA and CDR2 as YSYEKL. The CDR3 spells CASSQEGAGGRETQYF. In DNA, the CDR3 is TGCGCCAGCAGCCAAGAGGGAGCGGGAGGTCGGGAGACCCAGTACTTC.

The chain recombines TRBV20-1 with TRBJ2-7; possibly TRBD2 for D (6 bases). This CDR3 has 13 amino acids. V lost 6 bases and J 0 bases, leaving 12 bases between the germline ends. Germline-derived CDR1 and CDR2 are DFQATT and SNEGSKA (reference sequence). This CDR3 is CSARDWSSYEQYF. The CDR3 nucleotides are TGCAGTGCCCGGGACTGGAGCTCCTACGAGCAGTACTTC.

This clonotype was detected ten times or more. The chain carries TRBV7-2 and TRBJ2-1; 9 bases align to TRBD2. The germline gives CDR1 SGHTA, CDR2 FQGNSA. The CDR3 totals 17 residues. Trimming cost V 1 base and J 7 bases; bases outside gene matches: 11. CDR3 protein: CASSLGWGSGSGNEQFF. The CDR3 DNA reads as TGTGCCAGCAGCTTAGGGTGGGGTAGCGGGAGTGGAAATGAGCAGTTCTTC.

This clonotype showed up many times. The chain recombines TRBV7-2 with TRBJ2-5; a possible D gene is TRBD2 (5 bases). Germline-derived CDR1 and CDR2 are SGHTA and FQGNSA. V dropped 1 base and J dropped 5 bases, with 11 bases sitting between them. This CDR3 spans 14 amino acids. The CDR3 sequence: CASSLGGSGETQYF. The CDR3 nucleotides are TGTGCCAGCAGCTTAGGCGGGTCCGGGGAGACCCAGTACTTC.

This clonotype was seen a handful of times. V usage is TRBV4-1 and J usage is TRBJ1-5, with D hard to call. V lost 3 bases and J 5 bases, leaving 14 bases between the germline ends. Per germline, CDR1 MGHRA and CDR2 YSYEKL. The CDR3 has 15 amino acids. In DNA form, the CDR3 reads TGCGCCAGCAGCCAGTGGACCGGCGGGGATCAGCCCCAGCATTTT. This sequence encodes CASSQWTGGDQPQHF.

The J gene is TRBJ1-6, the V gene TRBV20-1; 8 bases are shared with TRBD1. The CDR3 length is 16 residues. CDR1 is DFQATT and CDR2 is SNEGSKA in the germline V gene (reference sequence). The V segment lost 0 bases and the J segment 7 bases; nucleotides outside the gene matches: 8. This CDR3 is CSARENPGTGNSPLHF. The CDR3 coding sequence is TGCAGTGCTAGAGAAAACCCCGGGACAGGAAATTCACCCCTCCACTTT.

The chain couples TRBV6-5 to TRBJ1-2; D may be TRBD1 (6 bases). V was cut by 7 bases and J by 8 bases, with 17 bases left in between. CDR1 and CDR2 from the germline V gene are MNHEY and SVGAGI. The CDR3 loop spans 13 amino acids. The CDR3 loop is CASTPGGGWGYTF. The CDR3 DNA follows: TGTGCCAGCACCCCCGGGGGGGGCTGGGGCTACACCTTC.

This clonotype was seen ten or more times. The V gene is TRBV7-2, the J gene TRBJ1-1; 12 bases map to TRBD1. The CDR3 is 19 residues long. CDR1 SGHTA and CDR2 FQGNSA come from the germline V gene. Trimming cost V 2 bases and J 5 bases; bases outside gene matches: 15. This CDR3 reads CASSLWLRGTGGPRTEAFF. The CDR3 DNA reads TGTGCCAGCAGCTTATGGCTGCGGGGGACAGGGGGCCCAAGGACTGAAGCTTTCTTT.

The chain combines TRBV19 with TRBJ1-1, with a possible D match to TRBD1 (6 bases). CDR1 LNHDA and CDR2 SQIVND come from the germline V gene (reference sequence). There are 13 residues in the CDR3. Trimming removed 9 bases from V and 4 bases from J, with 15 bases in between. CDR3 sequence: CASRYRALTEAFF. The CDR3 DNA follows: TGTGCCAGCCGTTACAGGGCGCTCACTGAAGCTTTCTTT.

This clonotype was found a few times. The chain's CDR3 is CAITDNYGYTF. CDR3 in DNA: TGTGCCATCACAGATAACTATGGCTACACCTTC. The chain employs TRBV10-3 and TRBJ1-2, with no clear D. V shed 7 bases and J shed 1 base, with 4 bases lying between them. Per the germline V gene, CDR1 is ENHRY and CDR2 is SYGVKD. The CDR3 is made up of 11 amino acids.